The 24 T cell receptor beta chains presented below share a single source sample, sequenced in a study of cytomegalovirus exposure and HLA in healthy donors. Researchers ran the PCR with 60 Vbeta and 13 Jbeta primers. Assay used: immunoSEQ multiplex PCR; TCRdb lists only in-frame clones, some missing. The sample contains around 91,000 clones, roughly four fifths of which appear only once. The sequencing sample was made of PBMCs. The receptors were gathered from a woman aged 40-49 years in good health and CMV-seropositive.

This clone was counted a single time. The chain couples TRBV16 to TRBJ2-1; 7 positions match TRBD1. The CDR3 extends over 15 amino acids. Germline V CDR1 and CDR2: KGHSY, FQNENV. V lost 4 bases, J lost 0 bases, and 3 bases stayed unmatched. The CDR3 region is CASSRGQVSYNEQFF. The CDR3 nucleotides read TGTGCCAGCAGCCGCGGACAGGTCTCCTACAATGAGCAGTTCTTC.

J is TRBJ2-2 and V is TRBV10-3; 8 nucleotides line up with TRBD2. This CDR3 has 17 amino acids. Germline trimming cut 0 bases from V and 6 bases from J; bases unmatched to any gene: 9. Germline CDR1 is ENHRY and CDR2 is SYGVKD. DNA of the CDR3: TGTGCCATCAGTGAGTCGAAGGGCGGGAGGCGGTCCGGGGAGCTGTTTTTT. It translates to CAISESKGGRRSGELFF.

The V call is TRBV30, the J call TRBJ1-5, with 7 bases aligning to TRBD1. V lost 3 bases, J lost 7 bases, and 9 bases stayed unmatched. Looked up from germline, CDR1 is GTSNPN and CDR2 is SVGIG (reference sequence). The CDR3 has 14 amino acids. The chain's CDR3 is CAWSEGTEVQPQHF. The CDR3 coding sequence is TGTGCCTGGAGCGAAGGGACAGAGGTCCAGCCCCAGCATTTT. Drawing the rest from reference TRBV30 and TRBJ1-5, the complete variable domain is SQTIHQWPATLVQPVGSPLSLECTVEGTSNPNLYWYRQAAGRGLQLLFYSVGIGQISSEVPQNLSASRPQDRQFILSSKKLLLSDSGFYLCAWSEGTEVQPQHFGDGTRLSIL.

The chain recombines TRBV28 with TRBJ2-7; D not certain. The CDR3 loop spans 10 amino acids. Germline loops: CDR1 MDHEN, CDR2 SYDVKM. V was pared by 5 bases and J by 4 bases, with 3 bases between. The CDR3 spells CASSQYEQYF. The CDR3 DNA reads as TGTGCCAGCAGTCAATACGAGCAGTACTTC.

The V gene is TRBV5-1, the J gene TRBJ2-1; TRBD2 matches 15 bases. With V trimmed by 5 bases and J by 16 bases, 13 bases remained unmatched. The CDR3 extends over 15 amino acids. Germline values: CDR1 SGHRS, CDR2 YFSETQ. The DNA for the CDR3 is TGCGCCAGCAGTTACGGACTAGCGGGAGGGGGTCCCTTTTTCTTC. This translates into CASSYGLAGGGPFFF.

V and J are TRBV6-5 and TRBJ2-2; D may be TRBD1 (5 bases). V lost 2 bases to trimming and J lost 0 bases, with 10 bases between them. CDR3 size: 16 residues. Germline values: CDR1 MNHEY, CDR2 SVGAGI. CDR3 bases: TGTGCCAGCAGTTACCAGGGCCAACCGAACACCGGGGAGCTGTTTTTT. Encoded protein: CASSYQGQPNTGELFF.

In DNA form, the CDR3 reads TGTGCCAGCTCACCATCAGGGGGTCAAGAAAAACTGTTTTTT. Protein product: CASSPSGGQEKLFF. The chain links TRBV18 to TRBJ1-4; 7 positions agree with TRBD1. Germline V gene lookup returns CDR1 KGHSH and CDR2 LQKENI. CDR3 size: 14 residues. The junction had 5 bases not matched to a gene; V was cut back by 2 bases and J by 8 bases.

The chain joins TRBV7-2 to TRBJ2-4; D remains ambiguous. CDR3 size: 14 residues. The germline V and J ends were trimmed by 5 bases and 4 bases, with 12 bases remaining between them. Germline V gene lookup returns CDR1 SGHTA and CDR2 FQGNSA. The CDR3 spells CASSLPAWKNIQYF. CDR3 DNA: TGTGCCAGCAGCCTCCCAGCGTGGAAAAACATTCAGTACTTC.

Of note for this clone: One end of the junction is discordant with germline, which a read error may explain. The rearrangement links TRBV25-1 to TRBJ1-1; tentative D call: TRBD1 (6 bases). This CDR3 is 14 amino acids long. Looked up from germline, CDR1 is MGHDK and CDR2 is SYGVNS. The CDR3 sequence is CASSQGGVDTEPFF. The CDR3 DNA reads as TGTGCCAGCAGTCAAGGGGGGGTGGACACTGAACCTTTCTTT.

This sequence joins TRBV28 and TRBJ2-7; TRBD2 aligns across 7 bases. The CDR3 is 13 amino acids. Germline lookup yields CDR1 MDHEN and CDR2 SYDVKM. The V gene end was trimmed by 3 bases and the J gene end by 6 bases; junction bases not matched to a gene: 5. The CDR3 coding sequence is TGTGCCAGCAGTTTGGGCGGGAGCGCCGAGCAGTACTTC. Protein sequence: CASSLGGSAEQYF.

This clone was observed a few times. The junction departs from the called germline gene at one end, perhaps through a read error. The V gene is TRBV2, the J gene TRBJ1-2; TRBD1 aligns across 8 bases. CDR3 length: 16 residues. The V gene's germline CDR1 is SNHLY and CDR2 FYNNEI. CDR3 amino acids: CAGRDRQRGANYGYTF. In nucleotides, the CDR3 is TGTGCCGGCAGGGACAGGCAGAGGGGAGCTAACTATGGCTACACCTTC.

The V gene is TRBV25-1, the J gene TRBJ2-3, with 7 bases fitting TRBD2. The V and J ends lost 1 base and 3 bases, in that order; junction bases with no gene match: 1. Looked up from germline, CDR1 is MGHDK and CDR2 is SYGVNS. The CDR3 covers 14 residues. CDR3 region: CASSEWGGTDTQYF. For the CDR3, the DNA is TGTGCCAGCAGTGAATGGGGGGGTACAGATACGCAGTATTTT. The full variable domain, in which reference TRBV25-1 and TRBJ2-3 provide the parts outside the CDR3, is EADIYQTPRYLVIGTGKKITLECSQTMGHDKMYWYQQDPGMELHLIHYSYGVNSTEKGDLSSESTVSRIRTEHFPLTLESARPSHTSQYLCASSEWGGTDTQYFGPGTRLTVL.

The chain joins TRBV6-4 to TRBJ2-3; 10 nucleotides match TRBD2. Germline trimming cut 6 bases from V and 3 bases from J; bases unmatched to any gene: 3. CDR3 length: 14 amino acids. The V gene's germline CDR1 is MRHNA and CDR2 SNTAGT. CDR3 in amino acids: CASSPGLATDTQYF. In DNA, the CDR3 is TGTGCCAGCAGCCCGGGACTAGCGACAGATACGCAGTATTTT.

The rearrangement uses TRBV9 and TRBJ2-1; TRBD2 matches 10 bases. Germline V gene sequence: CDR1 SGDLS, CDR2 YYNGEE. The CDR3 runs 15 residues. The V and J ends lost 0 bases and 9 bases, in that order; junction bases with no gene match: 6. In nucleotides, the CDR3 is TGTGCCAGCAGCGTAGAAGCGGGAGGGTACGGTGAGCAGTTCTTC. Translated: CASSVEAGGYGEQFF.

This chain links TRBV5-5 with TRBJ2-7, with 7 nucleotides matching TRBD1. This CDR3 has 13 residues. V was clipped by 3 bases and J by 2 bases; unmatched bases: 2. Germline V CDR1 and CDR2: SGHKS, YYEKEE (reference sequence). The CDR3 here is CASSSGQPYEQYF. The DNA for the CDR3 is TGTGCCAGCAGCTCGGGACAGCCCTACGAGCAGTACTTC.

V usage is TRBV2 and J usage is TRBJ2-5; 8 nucleotides align to TRBD2. The J call is doubtful: the DNA matches TRBJ2-7 better. Germline lookup yields CDR1 SNHLY and CDR2 FYNNEI. The CDR3 length is 13 residues. The CDR3 loop reads CASRPSGSDEQYF. In DNA, the CDR3 is TGTGCCAGCAGGCCCAGCGGGAGCGACGAGCAGTACTTC.

The chain carries TRBV27 and TRBJ2-7; D is perhaps TRBD2 (6 bases). The length of the CDR3 is 13 residues. Trimming took off 2 bases at V and 4 bases at J, with 9 bases between the two ends. Germline CDR1 and CDR2: MNHEY and SMNVEV (reference sequence). CDR3: CASSLTGVYEQYF. CDR3 bases: TGTGCCAGCAGTTTAACGGGAGTTTACGAGCAGTACTTC.

The genes are TRBV5-5 and TRBJ2-5; the D is unclear. Germline assignment: CDR1 SGHKS and CDR2 YYEKEE (reference sequence). This CDR3 comprises 15 residues. Trimming left V 1 base short and J 1 base short, with 11 bases between. CDR3 bases: TGTGCCAGCAGCTTGACAGTTTTTCCCCAAGAGACCCAGTACTTC. Residues: CASSLTVFPQETQYF.

The J gene is TRBJ2-1, the V gene TRBV4-3; a possible D gene is TRBD1 (6 bases). This CDR3 has 13 amino acids. Germline assignment: CDR1 LGHNA and CDR2 YSLEER. Trimming cost V 2 bases and J 15 bases, with 17 bases left between them. CDR3 region: CASSQTNTGIAFF. The CDR3, as DNA: TGCGCCAGCAGCCAAACTAATACAGGGATAGCGTTCTTC.

The chain's CDR3 is CASSARGFPYEQYF. DNA for the CDR3: TGTGCCAGTAGTGCCAGGGGGTTCCCCTACGAGCAGTACTTC. The chain carries TRBV19 and TRBJ2-7, with 7 nucleotides matching TRBD1. Germline-derived CDR1 and CDR2 are LNHDA and SQIVND (reference sequence). The CDR3 is 14 amino acids. Unmatched junction bases numbered 6, after V lost 5 bases and J lost 2 bases.

The chain recombines TRBV6-1 with TRBJ1-1; the D gene is possibly TRBD1 (6 bases). Germline CDR1 and CDR2: MNHNS and SASEGT. Between the trimmed V and J ends, which lost 3 bases and 4 bases, there was a span of 15 bases. There are 15 residues in the CDR3. This chain's CDR3 is CASSEQGRVGTEAFF. The CDR3 coding sequence is TGTGCCAGCAGTGAGCAGGGGCGGGTGGGCACTGAAGCTTTCTTT.

V is TRBV2 and J is TRBJ2-1; possibly TRBD1 for D (6 bases). The germline CDR1 and CDR2 sequences are SNHLY and FYNNEI. CDR3 length: 13 residues. V lost 6 bases to trimming and J lost 6 bases, with 12 bases between them. DNA for the CDR3: TGTGCCAGCAGATCGGACAGCAGCAATGAGCAGTTCTTC. Translating it yields CASRSDSSNEQFF.

CDR3 coding DNA: TGTGCCAGCAGCTTGGCCGACAGGGGGGGACCCCAGTACTTC. Translated: CASSLADRGGPQYF. The chain recombines TRBV5-4 with TRBJ2-5; 9 positions agree with TRBD1. The CDR3 totals 14 residues. Germline values: CDR1 SGHNT, CDR2 YYREEE (reference sequence). J lost 9 bases, V lost 0 bases, and 6 bases had no gene match.

The CDR3 bases are TGTGCCAGCAGCTCGACTAGCGGGAGAGGGGACGAGACCCAGTACTTC. Translation gives CASSSTSGRGDETQYF. V is TRBV7-3 and J is TRBJ2-5; 12 positions agree with TRBD2. V was clipped by 4 bases and J by 5 bases; unmatched bases: 8. CDR3 length equals 16 residues. Per germline, CDR1 SGHTA and CDR2 FQGTGA.